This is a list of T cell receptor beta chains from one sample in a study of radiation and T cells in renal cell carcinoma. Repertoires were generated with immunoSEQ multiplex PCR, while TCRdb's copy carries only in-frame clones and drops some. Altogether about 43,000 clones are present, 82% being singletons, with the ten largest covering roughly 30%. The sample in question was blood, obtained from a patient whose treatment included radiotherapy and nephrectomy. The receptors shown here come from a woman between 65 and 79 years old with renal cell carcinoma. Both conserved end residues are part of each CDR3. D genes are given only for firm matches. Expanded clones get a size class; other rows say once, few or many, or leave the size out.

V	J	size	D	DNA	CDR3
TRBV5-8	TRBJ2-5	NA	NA	TGTGCCAGCAGCTTCCGACAGAAAGAGACCCAGTACTTC	CASSFRQKETQYF
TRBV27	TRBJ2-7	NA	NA	TGTGCCAGCAGTTTATCCCCTCAGGGTCGGTACGAGCAGTACTTC	CASSLSPQGRYEQYF
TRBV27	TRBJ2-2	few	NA	TGTGCCAGCAGTCCCGACACCGGGGAGCTGTTTTTT	CASSPDTGELFF
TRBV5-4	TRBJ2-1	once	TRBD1	TGTGCCAGCAGCGTGGGGACAGGGTTCTTAAATGAGCAGTTCTTC	CASSVGTGFLNEQFF
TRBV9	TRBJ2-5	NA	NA	TGTGCCAGCAGCGCCGGGGGGCCCCAAGAGACCCAGTACTTC	CASSAGGPQETQYF
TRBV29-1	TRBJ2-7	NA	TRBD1	TGCAGCGTCGCCGGACAGGGCGGCTCCTACGAGCAGTACTTC	CSVAGQGGSYEQYF
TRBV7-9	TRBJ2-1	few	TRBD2	TGTGCCAGCAGCTTTGGGGACTACCTTTACAATGAGCAGTTCTTC	CASSFGDYLYNEQFF
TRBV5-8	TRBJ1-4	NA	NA	TGTGCCAGCAGCTTTACAGGGTTTGAAAAACTGTTTTTT	CASSFTGFEKLFF
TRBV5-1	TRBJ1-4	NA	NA	TGCGCCAGCAGCCCGTCTGCGGGCAGGATCGATGAAAAACTGTTTTTT	CASSPSAGRIDEKLFF
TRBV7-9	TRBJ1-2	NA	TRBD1	TGTGCCAGCAGCACGCAAACAGGGGGCGACTATGGCTACACCTTC	CASSTQTGGDYGYTF
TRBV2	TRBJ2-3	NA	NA	TGTGCCAGCAGTGAAGCTAGCGGACCTAGCACAGATACGCAGTATTTT	CASSEASGPSTDTQYF
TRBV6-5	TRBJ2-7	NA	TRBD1	TGTGCCAGCAGTTACTCGGGGACAGGTTTTGCCTACGAGCAGTACTTC	CASSYSGTGFAYEQYF
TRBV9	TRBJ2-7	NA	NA	TGTGCCAGCAGCTCTGGATTTTCCTACGAGCAGTACTTC	CASSSGFSYEQYF
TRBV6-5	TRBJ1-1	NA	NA	TGTGCCAGCAGACCCGGACAGATGAACACTGAAGCTTTCTTT	CASRPGQMNTEAFF
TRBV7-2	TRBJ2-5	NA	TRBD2	TGTGCCAGCAGCTTAGGGGCTAGCGGGGGGGCAGAGACCCAGTACTTC	CASSLGASGGAETQYF
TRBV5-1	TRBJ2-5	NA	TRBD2	TGCGCCAGCAGACTAGCGGGGGGGGCCCAAGAGACCCAGTACTTC	CASRLAGGAQETQYF
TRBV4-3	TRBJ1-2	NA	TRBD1	TGCGCCAGCAGCGATGGGACAGGCCTCTACTATGGCTACACCTTC	CASSDGTGLYYGYTF
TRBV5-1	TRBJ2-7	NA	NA	TGCGCCAGCAGCTGGGGACCTGGCGAGCAGTACTTC	CASSWGPGEQYF
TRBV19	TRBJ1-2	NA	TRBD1	TGTGCCAGTACGGACAGGGGGGAAGGAGGCTACACCTTC	CASTDRGEGGYTF
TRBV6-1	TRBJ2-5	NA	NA	TGTGCCAGCACCGGAGGTTGGTACCAAGAGACCCAGTACTTC	CASTGGWYQETQYF
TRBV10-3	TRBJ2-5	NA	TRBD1	TGTGCCATCAGCCGGGACAGGGTCCAAGAGACCCAGTACTTC	CAISRDRVQETQYF
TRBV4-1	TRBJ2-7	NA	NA	TGCGCCAGCAGCCAAGAAGGTGGGGGGGCCTTCGACGAGCAGTACTTC	CASSQEGGGAFDEQYF
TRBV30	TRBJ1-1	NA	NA	TGTGCCTGGATGGCTCTCGGGAGCGCAGGCACTGAAGCTTTCTTT	CAWMALGSAGTEAFF
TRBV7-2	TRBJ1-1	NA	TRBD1	TGTGCCAGCAGCTGGGGACAGGTCGTCACTGAAGCTTTCTTT	CASSWGQVVTEAFF
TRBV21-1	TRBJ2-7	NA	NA	TGTGCCAGCAGCAAAGACAGGGAATACGAGCAGTACTTC	CASSKDREYEQYF
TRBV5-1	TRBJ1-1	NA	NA	TGCGCCAGCAGCTTCGGGTTTGACACTGAAGCTTTCTTT	CASSFGFDTEAFF
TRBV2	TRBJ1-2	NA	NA	TGTGCCAGCAGTGAAGCGCTTCACCGGGGTGGGGGAAAGGGTGGCTACACCTTC	CASSEALHRGGGKGGYTF
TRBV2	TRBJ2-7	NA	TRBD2	TGTGCCAGCAGTGTAGCGGGGGGCCCCTCCTACGAGCAGTACTTC	CASSVAGGPSYEQYF
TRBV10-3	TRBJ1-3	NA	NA	TGTGCCATCAGTGATCCCAGAGCTGGAAACACCATATATTTT	CAISDPRAGNTIYF
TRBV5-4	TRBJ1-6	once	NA	TGTGCCAGCAGCTTGAAACAAACAGGGTCTTCACCCCTCCACTTT	CASSLKQTGSSPLHF
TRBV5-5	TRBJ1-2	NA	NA	TGTGCCAGCAGCTTGAGAGAGGTTCGCTATGGCTACACCTTC	CASSLREVRYGYTF
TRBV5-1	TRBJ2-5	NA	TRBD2	TGCGCCAGCAGCTCGGGGGGATTTGAGGAGACCCAGTACTTC	CASSSGGFEETQYF
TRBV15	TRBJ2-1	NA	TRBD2	TGTGCCACCAGCGGAAGTTCTCGGGGGGGTTCCTACAATGAGCAGTTCTTC	CATSGSSRGGSYNEQFF
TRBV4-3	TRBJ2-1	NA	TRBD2	TGCGCCAGCAGCCTCGGACTAGCGGGCTACGGGAGGGAGGACAATGAGCAGTTCTTC	CASSLGLAGYGREDNEQFF
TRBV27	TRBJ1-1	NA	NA	TGTGCCAGCAGTTTTGGGAGTAGGGCTGAAGCTTTCTTT	CASSFGSRAEAFF
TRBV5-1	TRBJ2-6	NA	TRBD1	TGCGCCAGCAGCCGGGGACAGTCTGACTCTGGGGCCAACGTCCTGACTTTC	CASSRGQSDSGANVLTF
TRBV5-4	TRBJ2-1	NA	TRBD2	TGTGCCAGCAGCTTGGCCGGTAGCGGGGCCTACAATGAGCAGTTCTTC	CASSLAGSGAYNEQFF
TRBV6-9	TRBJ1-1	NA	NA	TGTGCCAGCAGTTTCAGGATGGAGAACACTGAAGCTTTCTTT	CASSFRMENTEAFF
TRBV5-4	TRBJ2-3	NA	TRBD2	TGTGCCAGCAGCTTGGCCGCAAGCGGGGGGTCACCTAGCACAGATACGCAGTATTTT	CASSLAASGGSPSTDTQYF
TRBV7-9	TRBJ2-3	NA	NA	TGTGCCAGCAGCTCCCGGGAGTATAGCACAGATACGCAGTATTTT	CASSSREYSTDTQYF
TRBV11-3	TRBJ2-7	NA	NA	TGTGCCAGTCAGACTTATATTGAGTACGAGCAGTACTTC	CASQTYIEYEQYF
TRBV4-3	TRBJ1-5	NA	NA	TGCGCCAGCAACGGGGTTGGGGGGAATCAGCCCCAGCATTTT	CASNGVGGNQPQHF
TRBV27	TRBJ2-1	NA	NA	TGTGCCAGCAGTTTTTCCAGCACACCACGGGAGCAGTTCTTC	CASSFSSTPREQFF
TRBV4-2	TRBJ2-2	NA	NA	TGTGCCAGCAGCCGCAAGGCCTCCGCCGGGACCGGGGAGCTGTTTTTT	CASSRKASAGTGELFF
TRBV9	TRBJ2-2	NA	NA	TGTGCCAGCAGCGACCCTGGGACTCAATGGGGGGAGCTGTTTTTT	CASSDPGTQWGELFF
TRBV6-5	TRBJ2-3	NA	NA	TGCGCGACGGGGCGCCCCACAGATACGCAGTATTTT	CATGRPTDTQYF